One sample yielded the 30 T cell receptor beta chains listed below, sequenced in a study of breast tumors, draining lymph nodes, adjacent tissues. Axillary draining lymph nodes of breast cancer patients supplied the node samples. TCRdb fed the multiplex PCR reads into MiXCR, producing one record per CDR3 protein. The data show approximately 140,000 distinct CDR3 sequences, approximately 30% seen once. The sample consisted of axillary lymph node tissue. These receptor sequences come from a female donor with breast cancer. Some clones in this sample may be carry-over from other donors' samples.

This clonotype has at least ten counts. The chain joins TRBV5-1 to TRBJ2-2, with D tentatively TRBD2 (6 bases). The CDR3 extends over 15 amino acids. Germline V gene data show CDR1 as SGHRS and CDR2 as YFSETQ. V lost 3 bases, J lost 5 bases, and 14 bases lay in between. The CDR3 DNA reads as TGCGCCAGCAGCTCGGGGGAGGTGCCGACCGGGGAGCTGTTTTTT. Amino acids: CASSSGEVPTGELFF.

The chain carries TRBV9 and TRBJ1-1, with TRBD1 identical over 11 bases. J was trimmed by 5 bases and V by 4 bases; bases with no gene match: 4. The CDR3 spans 14 residues. From germline, CDR1 is SGDLS and CDR2 YYNGEE. CDR3 DNA: TGTGCCAGCAGCCCGGACAGGGGGCATACTGAAGCTTTCTTT. This sequence encodes CASSPDRGHTEAFF.

In this sample, this clonotype turned up many times. A much bigger clone sits one base away, suggesting this may be a read error. This chain connects TRBV12-3 or TRBV12-4 to TRBJ2-3; D remains ambiguous. Trimming left V 3 bases short and J 2 bases short, with 12 bases between. The CDR3 extends over 15 amino acids. The CDR3 bases are TGTGCCAGCAGTTTCGTGGGCAGCAACACAGATACGCAGTATTTT. As protein: CASSFVGSNTDTQYF.

This clonotype occurred many times. The V call is TRBV7-9, the J call TRBJ2-3; perhaps TRBD1 as D (5 bases). The CDR3 length is 14 residues. The germline CDR1 and CDR2 sequences are SEHNR and FQNEAQ (reference sequence). Trimming stripped 1 base from V and 6 bases from J, with 11 bases between. Written as DNA, the CDR3 is TGTGCCAGCAGCTTAGGGGGCTCGGATGATACGCAGTATTTT. This sequence encodes CASSLGGSDDTQYF.

This clonotype was observed many times. V usage is TRBV6-5 and J usage is TRBJ2-7; TRBD1 matches 7 bases. The V gene end was trimmed by 5 bases and the J gene end by 3 bases; junction bases not matched to a gene: 10. Germline loops: CDR1 MNHEY, CDR2 SVGAGI. This CDR3 region has 15 residues. In nucleotides, the CDR3 is TGTGCCAGCAGTCACCCGGGGACAGCCGTCTACGAGCAGTACTTC. Its protein is CASSHPGTAVYEQYF.

This chain joins TRBV5-6 and TRBJ1-1; 7 positions agree with TRBD1. From germline, CDR1 is SGHDT and CDR2 YYEEEE. With 3 bases clipped from V and 4 bases from J, the junction kept 3 bases outside the gene matches. This CDR3 comprises 13 residues. The CDR3 sequence is CASSSQGLTEAFF. CDR3 bases: TGTGCCAGCAGCTCACAGGGGCTCACTGAAGCTTTCTTT. The entire variable domain, with the rest obtained from reference TRBV5-6 and TRBJ1-1, is as follows: DAGVTQSPTHLIKTRGQQVTLRCSPKSGHDTVSWYQQALGQGPQFIFQYYEEEERQRGNFPDRFSGHQFPNYSSELNVNALLLGDSALYLCASSSQGLTEAFFGQGTRLTVV.

This clonotype was seen ten or more times. As DNA, the CDR3 is TGCGCCAGCAGCGCGGGGAATTCACCCCTCCACTTT. Translating gives CASSAGNSPLHF. The chain links TRBV5-1 to TRBJ1-6; D is undetermined. This CDR3 is 12 amino acids long. The V end lost 4 bases, the J end lost 7 bases, and 6 bases lay between the germline ends. From germline, CDR1 is SGHRS and CDR2 YFSETQ.

The V gene is TRBV6-1, the J gene TRBJ2-1, with 13 nucleotides matching TRBD2. CDR1 and CDR2 (germline): MNHNS, SASEGT. The CDR3 loop spans 18 amino acids. With 5 bases clipped from V and 8 bases from J, the junction kept 15 bases outside the gene matches. The CDR3 region has the DNA TGTGCCAGCAGTCAATGGCCCATAACTAGCGGGGGGGCCGATGAGCAGTTCTTC. Translation gives CASSQWPITSGGADEQFF.

This clonotype turned up a few times. This may be a read error, as it is one base from a much larger clone. The chain links TRBV11-2 to TRBJ2-1, with D tentatively TRBD1 (5 bases). Trimming removed 7 bases from V and 9 bases from J, with 16 bases in between. CDR1 is SGHAT and CDR2 is FQNNGV in the germline V gene. This CDR3 contains 13 residues. The CDR3 loop reads CASTGQWTTEQFF. The CDR3 nucleotides are TGTGCCAGCACAGGGCAGTGGACCACTGAGCAGTTCTTC.

This clonotype showed up many times. The chain combines TRBV5-1 with TRBJ2-1; a possible D gene is TRBD2 (5 bases). The CDR3 covers 16 residues. V lost 1 base and J 2 bases, leaving 13 bases between the germline ends. Germline assignment: CDR1 SGHRS and CDR2 YFSETQ. The CDR3 DNA reads TGCGCCAGCAGCTTGCCCTCGGGGTCCCCCTACAATGAGCAGTTCTTC. Residues: CASSLPSGSPYNEQFF. Full variable domain (missing parts from reference TRBV5-1 and TRBJ2-1): KAGVTQTPRYLIKTRGQQVTLSCSPISGHRSVSWYQQTPGQGLQFLFEYFSETQRNKGNFPGRFSGRQFSNSRSEMNVSTLELGDSALYLCASSLPSGSPYNEQFFGPGTRLTVL.

Only a few counts were recorded for this clonotype. The CDR3 spells CASSYSMTGAYEQYF. The DNA of the CDR3 is TGTGCCAGCAGTTACTCGATGACGGGGGCCTACGAGCAGTACTTC. This sequence joins TRBV6-5 and TRBJ2-7, with D tentatively TRBD2 (6 bases). This CDR3 region has 15 residues. V shed 0 bases and J shed 2 bases, with 11 bases lying between them. The germline gives CDR1 MNHEY, CDR2 SVGAGI.

The gene calls are TRBV11-2 and TRBJ1-1; no clear D gene. The CDR3 contains 13 residues. The germline CDR1 and CDR2 sequences are SGHAT and FQNNGV. Trimming took off 6 bases at V and 7 bases at J, with 15 bases between the two ends. Written as DNA, the CDR3 is TGTGCCAGCAGGCCTCGGAACGGCGGTGAAGCTTTCTTT. Translating gives CASRPRNGGEAFF.

This clonotype occurred many times. The chain combines TRBV18 with TRBJ2-1, with D perhaps being TRBD1 or TRBD2 (5 bases each). V was pared by 5 bases and J by 7 bases, with 9 bases between. The CDR3 length is 12 residues. Germline V gene lookup returns CDR1 KGHSH and CDR2 LQKENI. The CDR3 sequence is CASSGGRNEQFF. DNA for the CDR3: TGTGCCAGCTCAGGGGGTCGAAATGAGCAGTTCTTC.

Of note for this clonotype: The junction departs from the called germline gene at one end, perhaps through a read error. The chain carries TRBV7-2 and TRBJ2-1; 8 bases line up with TRBD2. Germline V gives CDR1 SGHTA, CDR2 FQGNSA. CDR3 length equals 15 residues. The CDR3 nucleotides read TGTGCCAGCAGCAAAGGACTAGCAAGCAACAATGAGCAGCTCTTC. Translated, it gives CASSKGLASNNEQLF. Full variable domain (remainder filled in from reference TRBV7-2 and TRBJ2-1): GAGVSQSPSNKVTEKGKDVELRCDPISGHTALYWYRQSLGQGLEFLIYFQGNSAPDKSGLPSDRFSAERTGGSVSTLTIQRTQQEDSAVYLCASSKGLASNNEQLFGPGTRLTVL.

Turning to this clonotype: This clone may be a read error of a much larger clone one base away. The chain has TRBV6-1 and TRBJ1-4, with 7 bases fitting TRBD1. The CDR3 totals 12 residues. Germline V lookup: CDR1 MNHNS, CDR2 SASEGT. The CDR3 DNA follows: TGTGCCAGCAGGACAGGGTTTTTCCCCCTGTCTTTT. Its translation: CASRTGFFPLSF.

Worth noting for this clonotype: At one of its ends the junction is not consistent with the germline gene, which may arise from a read error. This chain links TRBV20-1 with TRBJ2-5, with D perhaps TRBD1 or TRBD2 (6 bases each). This CDR3 is 14 amino acids long. In germline, CDR1 is DFQATT, CDR2 SNEGSKA (reference sequence). In DNA, the CDR3 is TGTAGTGCAGTCTTGGCGGGGACACAAGCGACCCAGTACTTC. Its protein product is CSAVLAGTQATQYF.

The rearrangement links TRBV7-9 to TRBJ2-5; TRBD2 agrees at 14 bases. Unmatched junction bases numbered 9, after V lost 1 base and J lost 5 bases. The V gene's germline CDR1 is SEHNR and CDR2 FQNEAQ (reference sequence). The CDR3 loop spans 18 amino acids. CDR3 DNA sequence: TGTGCCAGCAGCTTAGTCCTAGGGACTAGCGGGAGTGGGGAGACCCAGTACTTC. Its protein product is CASSLVLGTSGSGETQYF.

This clonotype has at least ten counts. This sequence joins TRBV7-3 and TRBJ2-1; TRBD2 aligns across 12 bases. Germline CDR1 is SGHTA and CDR2 is FQGTGA. Trimming at V came to 5 bases and at J to 10 bases, leaving 3 bases not matched to a gene. The CDR3 sequence is 13 residues long. Written as DNA, the CDR3 is TGTGCCAGCAGCGATGGACTAGCGGGGGAGCAGTTCTTC. Translation gives CASSDGLAGEQFF.

At least ten counts were recorded for this clonotype. This chain connects TRBV5-1 to TRBJ2-5; the match to TRBD1 covers 9 bases. The CDR3 is 15 amino acids. J gave up 0 bases and V 4 bases, and 4 bases lay outside the gene matches. Germline V lookup: CDR1 SGHRS, CDR2 YFSETQ. The CDR3 DNA reads TGCGCCAGCAGCGGGGGACAGGGATACCAAGAGACCCAGTACTTC. Translation: CASSGGQGYQETQYF.

Of note for this clonotype: A much larger clonotype is one base distant, so this may be a read error. The V gene is TRBV20-1, the J gene TRBJ2-5; D gene ambiguous. The germline V gene encodes CDR1 DFQATT and CDR2 SNEGSKA (reference sequence). The CDR3 totals 14 residues. DNA of the CDR3: TGCAGTGCCCAGGATCCCCAACGTCAAGCGACCCAGTACTTC. Its protein product is CSAQDPQRQATQYF.

This clonotype showed up many times. The rearrangement links TRBV7-2 to TRBJ1-2; D is ambiguous. Germline CDR1 is SGHTA and CDR2 is FQGNSA. V lost 1 base, J lost 2 bases, and 17 bases lay in between. The CDR3 spans 17 residues. Here the CDR3 reads CASSLVYGEWSNYGYTF. CDR3 nucleotide sequence: TGTGCCAGCAGCTTAGTTTATGGAGAGTGGAGCAACTATGGCTACACCTTC. Full variable domain (rest looked up from reference TRBV7-2 and TRBJ1-2): GAGVSQSPSNKVTEKGKDVELRCDPISGHTALYWYRQSLGQGLEFLIYFQGNSAPDKSGLPSDRFSAERTGGSVSTLTIQRTQQEDSAVYLCASSLVYGEWSNYGYTFGSGTRLTVV.

At least ten counts were recorded for this clonotype. The V gene is TRBV7-6, the J gene TRBJ2-3, with 11 positions matching TRBD2. The germline V gene has CDR1 SGHVS and CDR2 FNYEAQ. After removal of 5 bases from V and 6 bases from J, the junction contained 7 bases not matched to a gene. This CDR3 contains 15 residues. This CDR3 reads CASSLLAGAQDTQYF. Written as DNA, the CDR3 is TGTGCCAGCAGCCTACTAGCGGGGGCCCAGGATACGCAGTATTTT.

Ten or more counts support this clonotype. The chain carries TRBV6-2 or TRBV6-3 and TRBJ1-4; D is unclear. Trimming removed 6 bases from V and 3 bases from J, with 11 bases in between. Looked up from germline, CDR1 is MNHEY and CDR2 is SVGEGT. The CDR3 runs 14 residues. CDR3 coding DNA: TGTGCCAGCAGGGAAACGGGAGCTAATGAAAAACTGTTTTTT. This translates into CASRETGANEKLFF.

This clonotype was recorded many times. The genes are TRBV24-1 and TRBJ1-6; the match to TRBD1 covers 7 bases. Germline CDR1 reads KGHDR; CDR2 reads SFDVKD. This CDR3 is 17 amino acids long. J was trimmed by 9 bases and V by 1 base; bases with no gene match: 11. The CDR3 region has the DNA TGTGCCACCAGTGATTTACAGTACAGGGGCTGGTGTTCACCCCTCCACTTT. Its protein is CATSDLQYRGWCSPLHF.

The chain employs TRBV4-2 and TRBJ1-6, with D possibly matching TRBD1 (6 bases). The ends were cut back, 4 bases at V and 13 bases at J, with 14 bases in the middle. CDR3 length equals 13 residues. Germline V CDR1 and CDR2: LGHNA, YNFKEQ. Written as DNA, the CDR3 is TGTGCCAGCAGCCCAAAGACAGGTTCGCCCCTCCACTTT. Protein: CASSPKTGSPLHF.

The rearrangement links TRBV12-3 or TRBV12-4 to TRBJ2-7; weak D call: TRBD1 (5 bases). Trimming cost V 10 bases and J 2 bases, with 21 bases left between them. The CDR3 runs 15 residues. CDR3 DNA: TGTGCCACCAGCCTTTTCAAAGACAGTACCTACGAGCAGTACGTC. As protein: CATSLFKDSTYEQYV.

This clonotype was detected ten times or more. V gene TRBV6-6 combines with J gene TRBJ2-5; TRBD2 agrees at 9 bases. In germline, CDR1 is MNHNY, CDR2 SVGAGI (reference sequence). V lost 6 bases, J lost 5 bases, and 13 bases stayed unmatched. The CDR3 sequence is 16 residues long. The CDR3 sequence: CASSRIGLAPRETQYF. The CDR3 DNA is TGTGCCAGCAGCCGAATCGGACTAGCGCCCCGGGAGACCCAGTACTTC.

This clonotype was observed many times. The chain combines TRBV29-1 with TRBJ2-3; D ambiguous. This CDR3 has 12 amino acids. The V gene's germline CDR1 is SQVTM and CDR2 ANQGSEA. The V and J ends lost 7 bases and 2 bases respectively, with 10 bases between them. The CDR3 loop is CSAVKFTDTQYF. As DNA, the CDR3 is TGCAGCGCGGTGAAGTTCACAGATACGCAGTATTTT.

This clonotype appeared a few times. This may come from a read error, since a much larger clone is one base off. The rearrangement links TRBV19 to TRBJ2-3, with a weak D call TRBD2 (7 bases). V gave up 10 bases and J gave up 6 bases, with 14 bases separating them. Germline V gene lookup returns CDR1 LNHDA and CDR2 SQIVND (reference sequence). The CDR3 extends over 12 amino acids. The CDR3 nucleotides are TGTGCCACTAGGGGGGGGGGGGATACGCAGTATTTT. Translated: CATRGGGDTQYF.

Points on this clonotype: One junction end disagrees with the germline gene, perhaps due to a read error. The rearrangement joins TRBV7-3 to TRBJ2-5; D might be TRBD1 or TRBD2, each matching 5 bases. The germline CDR1 and CDR2 sequences are SGHTA and FQGTGA. The CDR3 contains 17 residues. This CDR3 reads CASSHRRDGEYNETQCF. The DNA of the CDR3 is TGTGCCAGCAGCCATCGCCGGGACGGAGAGTACAATGAGACCCAGTGCTTC.